Below are 3 T cell receptor beta chains sequenced from a single sample in a study of Graves' ophthalmopathy and Graves' hyperthyroidism. Beta-chain TCR CDR3 regions were amplified from RNA transcripts. HTBI-primed first-round RT-PCR preceded second-round multiplex PCR. A single record per CDR3 protein comes from TCRdb applying MiXCR to the multiplex PCR reads. The top ten clones hold roughly 7% of a sample with hundreds of thousands of distinct CDR3 sequences, roughly 15% of them seen once. Specimen: peripheral blood. Receptors originate from a woman younger than 30 with stable Graves' hyperthyroidism.

This clonotype has a count of ten or more. This chain links TRBV28 with TRBJ1-1, with D perhaps TRBD1 (6 bases). This CDR3 comprises 17 residues. Between the trimmed V and J ends, which lost 6 bases and 1 base, there was a span of 21 bases. Germline lookup yields CDR1 MDHEN and CDR2 SYDVKM. The CDR3 spells CASSHRSRGAGNTEAFF. In DNA form, the CDR3 reads TGTGCCAGCAGCCACCGCTCCCGGGGGGCCGGGAACACTGAAGCTTTCTTT. The variable domain in full, with the rest retrieved from reference TRBV28 and TRBJ1-1, is DVKVTQSSRYLVKRTGEKVFLECVQDMDHENMFWYRQDPGLGLRLIYFSYDVKMKEKGDIPEGYSVSREKKERFSLILESASTNQTSMYLCASSHRSRGAGNTEAFFGQGTRLTVV.

This clonotype was observed a few times. The chain couples TRBV20-1 to TRBJ1-2; no firm D call. The CDR3 extends over 14 amino acids. The germline gives CDR1 DFQATT, CDR2 SNEGSKA (reference sequence). V was clipped by 8 bases and J by 10 bases, with 26 bases between them. The CDR3 loop is CSTRKSGGLPTYTF. DNA for the CDR3: TGCAGTACCCGGAAATCAGGAGGGTTACCCACCTACACCTTC.

There are many counts of this clonotype. The chain carries TRBV6-1 and TRBJ1-1; D perhaps matches TRBD1 (5 bases). V was shortened by 6 bases and J by 0 bases, with 11 bases between the two germline ends. This CDR3 has 14 residues. The V gene's germline CDR1 is MNHNS and CDR2 SASEGT. CDR3 nucleotides: TGTGCCAGCAGGAGGGACGCGGTGAACACTGAAGCTTTCTTT. Translated: CASRRDAVNTEAFF.